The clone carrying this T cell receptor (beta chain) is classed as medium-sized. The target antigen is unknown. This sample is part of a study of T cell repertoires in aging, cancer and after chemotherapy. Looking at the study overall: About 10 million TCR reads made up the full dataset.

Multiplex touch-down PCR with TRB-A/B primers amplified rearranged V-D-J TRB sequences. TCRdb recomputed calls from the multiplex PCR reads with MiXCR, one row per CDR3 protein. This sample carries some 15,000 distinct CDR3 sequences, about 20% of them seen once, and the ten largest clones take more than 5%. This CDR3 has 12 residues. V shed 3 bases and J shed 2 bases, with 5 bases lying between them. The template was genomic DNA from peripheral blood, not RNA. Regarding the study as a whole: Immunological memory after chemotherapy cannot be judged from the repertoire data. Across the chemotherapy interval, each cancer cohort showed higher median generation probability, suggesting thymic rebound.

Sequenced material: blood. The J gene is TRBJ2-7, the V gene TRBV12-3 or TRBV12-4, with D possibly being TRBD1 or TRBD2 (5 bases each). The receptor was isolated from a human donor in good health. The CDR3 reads CASSLGAYEQYF. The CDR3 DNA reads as TGTGCCAGCAGTTTGGGGGCCTACGAGCAGTACTTC.